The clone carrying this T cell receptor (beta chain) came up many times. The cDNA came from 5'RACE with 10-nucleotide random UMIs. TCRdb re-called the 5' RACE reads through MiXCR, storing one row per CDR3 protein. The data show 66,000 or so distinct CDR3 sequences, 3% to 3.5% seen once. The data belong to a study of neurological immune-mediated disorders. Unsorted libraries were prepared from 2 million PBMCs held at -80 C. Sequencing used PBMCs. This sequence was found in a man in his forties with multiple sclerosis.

CDR3 protein: CSAGRREIDTF. In DNA form, the CDR3 reads TGCAGTGCTGGCAGAAGGGAGATCGACACCTTC. The chain employs TRBV20-1 and TRBJ1-2; D is uncertain. CDR1 and CDR2 from the germline V gene are DFQATT and SNEGSKA (reference sequence). This CDR3 contains 11 residues. V was shortened by 5 bases and J by 12 bases, with 16 bases between the two germline ends.